This entry lists 11 T cell receptor beta chains sequenced from one sample in a study of T-cell reconstitution after alpha-beta-depleted transplantation in children. Molecular barcoding with unique molecular identifiers was used for the TCRbeta library. TCRdb re-called the PCR reads through MiXCR, storing one row per CDR3 protein. The table has 200,000 to 250,000 distinct CDR3 sequences, 6.6% seen once. The sequencing used PBMCs, collected before TCRalphabeta/CD19-depleted stem cell transplant. The receptors shown here come from a boy younger than 10 with acute lymphoblastic leukemia, due to receive a stem cell transplant.

The sample holds many counts of this clonotype. V gene TRBV7-8 combines with J gene TRBJ2-1; weak D call: TRBD1 (5 bases). The CDR3 has 16 residues. Germline CDR1 reads SGHVS; CDR2 reads FQNEAQ. Deletions cut 0 bases from V and 5 bases from J, with 14 bases between. CDR3 in amino acids: CASSLALRTKHNEQFF. The CDR3 DNA is TGTGCCAGCAGCTTAGCGCTTAGGACAAAACACAATGAGCAGTTCTTC.

This clonotype was observed many times. The rearrangement uses TRBV7-2 and TRBJ2-1; 7 bases map to TRBD2. The CDR3 spans 13 residues. V was pared by 6 bases and J by 9 bases, with 8 bases of the junction left unmatched. Germline V lookup: CDR1 SGHTA, CDR2 FQGNSA. The DNA of the CDR3 is TGTGCCAGCAGACAAGGACTAGTTTTTGAGCAGTTCTTC. Protein sequence: CASRQGLVFEQFF.

The chain combines TRBV6-2 or TRBV6-3 with TRBJ2-5, with 11 bases identical to TRBD2. The CDR3 is 16 residues long. After removal of 6 bases from V and 5 bases from J, the junction contained 11 bases not matched to a gene. Germline lookup yields CDR1 MNHEY and CDR2 SVGEGT. The CDR3 sequence is CASRPTTSGGGETQYF. CDR3 bases: TGTGCCAGCAGACCCACTACTAGCGGGGGCGGGGAGACCCAGTACTTC.

V and J are TRBV12-3 or TRBV12-4 and TRBJ1-3, with D unresolved. V lost 1 base and J lost 6, with 10 bases in between. CDR3 size: 14 residues. CDR3 in amino acids: CASSLGGQKNTIYF. The CDR3 bases are TGTGCCAGCAGTTTAGGAGGGCAGAAAAACACCATATATTTT.

The chain couples TRBV28 to TRBJ1-6; D gene unclear. From germline, CDR1 is MDHEN and CDR2 SYDVKM. CDR3 length: 15 amino acids. Trimming cost V 2 bases and J 9 bases, with 14 bases left between them. CDR3 sequence (DNA): TGTGCCAGCAGTTTAGAGTTGGTGGGCCGTTCACCCCTCCACTTT. This translates into CASSLELVGRSPLHF.

This clonotype has a count of ten or more. The rearrangement joins TRBV7-9 to TRBJ2-7, with D unclear. Trimming pared 1 base from V and 0 bases from J, leaving 13 bases between. The V gene's germline CDR1 is SEHNR and CDR2 FQNEAQ (reference sequence). This CDR3 spans 16 amino acids. The CDR3 bases are TGTGCCAGCAGCTTAGGTGGTCTCCATAGCTCCTACGAGCAGTACTTC. This translates into CASSLGGLHSSYEQYF.

This clonotype was counted many times. The genes are TRBV12-3 or TRBV12-4 and TRBJ1-1; tentative D call: TRBD1 (5 bases). V was clipped by 3 bases and J by 6 bases, with 11 bases between them. This CDR3 region has 13 residues. The CDR3 DNA reads as TGTGCCAGCAGTTTTGGAGGGGATCCTGAAGCTTTCTTT. It translates to CASSFGGDPEAFF.

The table lists this clonotype with many counts. The chain uses TRBV2 and TRBJ1-1; D gene ambiguous. This CDR3 is built from 10 residues. Germline lookup yields CDR1 SNHLY and CDR2 FYNNEI. The germline V and J ends were trimmed by 10 bases and 5 bases, with 8 bases remaining between them. The chain's CDR3 is CATRGTEAFF. The DNA of the CDR3 is TGTGCCACCCGAGGGACTGAAGCTTTCTTT.

In its sample, this clonotype was seen many times. The J gene is TRBJ2-6, the V gene TRBV12-3 or TRBV12-4; no reliable D call. The CDR3 loop spans 16 amino acids. Trimming pared 6 bases from V and 2 bases from J, leaving 14 bases between. The CDR3 bases are TGTGCCAGCAGCCCAGTAACAGTGACTGGGGCCAACGTCCTGACTTTC. This gives the protein CASSPVTVTGANVLTF.

In its sample, this clonotype was seen a few times. V usage is TRBV4-3 and J usage is TRBJ1-3; D is unresolved. CDR1 is LGHNA, CDR2 YSLEER, per germline. Deletions cut 0 bases from V and 0 bases from J, with 6 bases between. This CDR3 is 15 amino acids long. Written as DNA, the CDR3 is TGCGCCAGCAGCCAAGACGGTAGCTCTGGAAACACCATATATTTT. Amino acids: CASSQDGSSGNTIYF.

This clonotype was detected many times. The J gene is TRBJ1-1, the V gene TRBV5-1; D is perhaps TRBD1 (5 bases). The CDR3 spans 16 residues. With 4 bases removed from V and 0 bases from J, the gap between germline ends came to 16 bases. The germline V gene has CDR1 SGHRS and CDR2 YFSETQ. The CDR3 reads CASSLLTELVNTEAFF. The CDR3 region has the DNA TGCGCCAGCAGCCTACTGACAGAACTAGTGAACACTGAAGCTTTCTTT.